The sequence of this TCR beta chain was determined in a study of blood T cell repertoires in COVID-19. Study background: Sources were T cells, B-cell-depleted T cells, or PBMCs; the material itself was cDNA or gDNA.

Original methodology: Reference gene primer amplification yielded estimated nucleated cell counts. Measured with immunoSEQ multiplex PCR; TCRdb has only the in-frame clones, and not every one. That table supplies the V and J calls and clone size; D and trimming were determined from the DNA. The sample consists of roughly 300,000 clones, around 86% of them appearing once. Per germline, CDR1 SGHTA and CDR2 FQGNSA. Trimming at V came to 5 bases and at J to 2 bases, leaving 6 bases not matched to a gene. The length of the CDR3 is 15 residues. The sequenced sample was peripheral blood. The sequence was obtained from a woman aged 50 to 60 with acute or convalescent COVID-19. The J gene is TRBJ2-7, the V gene TRBV7-2, with 10 bases fitting TRBD2. CDR3 region: CASSEPTSGTYEQYF. CDR3 DNA: TGTGCCAGCAGCGAACCCACTAGCGGGACCTACGAGCAGTACTTC.